One sample yielded the 10 T cell receptor beta chains listed below, sequenced in a study of blood T cell repertoires in COVID-19. Measured with immunoSEQ multiplex PCR; TCRdb has only the in-frame clones, and not every one. The data hold approximately 69,000 clones, with roughly 73% observed a single time. The source material was peripheral blood. The receptors stem from a human donor in a cohort sampled during active COVID-19.

This clone showed up just a few times. V is TRBV14 and J is TRBJ2-3, with 9 nucleotides matching TRBD2. With V trimmed by 0 bases and J by 5 bases, 9 bases remained unmatched. From germline, CDR1 is SGHDN and CDR2 FVKESK. The length of the CDR3 is 17 residues. The CDR3 reads CASSQDSSGRMKDTQYF. The CDR3, as DNA: TGTGCCAGCAGCCAAGATTCAAGCGGGAGGATGAAAGATACGCAGTATTTT.

In this sample, this clone turned up a few times. The rearrangement links TRBV5-1 to TRBJ2-1; 12 bases match TRBD2. Per germline, CDR1 SGHRS and CDR2 YFSETQ. This CDR3 is built from 17 residues. Trimming took 0 bases from V and 4 from J; bases not matched to a gene: 5. The CDR3 region is CASSLVGTSGRYNEQFF. The CDR3 nucleotides read TGCGCCAGCAGCTTGGTCGGAACTAGCGGGAGGTACAATGAGCAGTTCTTC.

J is TRBJ1-4 and V is TRBV7-9, with 11 positions matching TRBD1. The CDR3 extends over 17 amino acids. Germline assignment: CDR1 SEHNR and CDR2 FQNEAQ (reference sequence). The J segment lost 2 bases and the V segment lost 5 bases, leaving 7 bases of the junction unmatched. Here the CDR3 reads CASSPGQGGLTNEKLFF. For the CDR3, the DNA is TGTGCCAGCAGCCCGGGACAGGGGGGCCTTACTAATGAAAAACTGTTTTTT.

CDR3 nucleotide sequence: TGTGCCAGCAGCCCCGGGGGTAACTTTAATGAAAAACTGTTTTTT. Protein product: CASSPGGNFNEKLFF. V gene TRBV28 combines with J gene TRBJ1-4; a weak D match, TRBD1 (5 bases). The length of the CDR3 is 15 residues. The germline V gene encodes CDR1 MDHEN and CDR2 SYDVKM. Trimming removed 6 bases at V and 4 bases at J, with 15 bases between.

The chain recombines TRBV19 with TRBJ1-1, with D unresolved. Germline values: CDR1 LNHDA, CDR2 SQIVND (reference sequence). Deletions cut 9 bases from V and 6 bases from J, with 26 bases between. The CDR3 runs to 16 residues. The CDR3 is CASLDPAGWGVPEAFF. The DNA of the CDR3 is TGTGCCAGCTTGGACCCGGCGGGATGGGGAGTCCCTGAAGCTTTCTTT.

This chain uses TRBV6-1 with TRBJ1-5, with D possibly being TRBD1 (5 bases). The V end was cut by 1 base, the J end by 4 bases, with 11 bases between. There are 15 residues in the CDR3. Germline V CDR1 and CDR2: MNHNS, SASEGT. Here the CDR3 reads CASSEGVGDNQPQHF. The CDR3 bases are TGTGCCAGCAGTGAAGGGGTAGGGGATAATCAGCCCCAGCATTTT.

This chain links TRBV6-1 with TRBJ2-7, with D maybe TRBD1 (6 bases). V lost 0 bases to trimming and J lost 4 bases, with 10 bases between them. Germline values: CDR1 MNHNS, CDR2 SASEGT. CDR3 size: 14 residues. The DNA for the CDR3 is TGTGCCAGCAGTGAAGCCATACAGGGTTACGAGCAGTACTTC. Its translation is CASSEAIQGYEQYF.

The chain employs TRBV28 and TRBJ1-4; D call uncertain. V lost 2 bases and J 4 bases, leaving 5 bases between the germline ends. The CDR3 is 13 amino acids. Germline V gives CDR1 MDHEN, CDR2 SYDVKM. Written as DNA, the CDR3 is TGTGCCAGCAGTTTACTGTATAATGAAAAACTGTTTTTT. It yields the protein CASSLLYNEKLFF.

This sequence joins TRBV5-1 and TRBJ1-2; TRBD1 agrees at 9 bases. Looked up from germline, CDR1 is SGHRS and CDR2 is YFSETQ. The CDR3 consists of 14 residues. Losses at the gene ends were 4 bases for V and 7 bases for J; bases not matched to a gene: 8. The CDR3 sequence is CASSLDGTGTGYTF. The CDR3 DNA is TGCGCCAGCAGCCTGGATGGGACAGGGACTGGCTACACCTTC.

This clone was picked up one time. This chain uses TRBV5-1 with TRBJ1-2; the match to TRBD1 covers 7 bases. V gave up 4 bases and J gave up 6 bases; unmatched junction bases: 9. The CDR3 sequence is 14 residues long. CDR1 is SGHRS and CDR2 is YFSETQ in the germline V gene. The chain's CDR3 is CASSIAQGTNGYTF. The CDR3 DNA is TGCGCCAGCAGCATCGCACAGGGGACGAATGGCTACACCTTC.